The 8 T cell receptor beta chains reported below all come from one sample, sequenced in a study of cytotoxic CD8 clonotypes in ibrutinib-treated CLL. Sequencing used immunoSEQ multiplex PCR; TCRdb keeps in-frame clones, though not all of them. Found here are over 95,000 clones, about 50% of them singletons; the top ten hold under 45%. The sequencing here drew on PBMCs, taken after 24 months of ibrutinib treatment. The source of these receptors is a human donor with chronic lymphocytic leukemia.

J is TRBJ2-3 and V is TRBV9; TRBD2 matches 10 bases. The V gene's germline CDR1 is SGDLS and CDR2 YYNGEE. The CDR3 has 15 amino acids. Germline trimming cut 4 bases from V and 5 bases from J; bases unmatched to any gene: 7. CDR3 in amino acids: CASSPSGGARDTQYF. CDR3 coding DNA: TGTGCCAGCAGCCCAAGCGGGGGGGCCAGAGATACGCAGTATTTT.

This clone was observed a handful of times. J is TRBJ1-1 and V is TRBV30, with a possible D match to TRBD1 (6 bases). The V end was cut by 6 bases, the J end by 5 bases, with 10 bases between. This CDR3 contains 11 residues. Germline V CDR1 and CDR2: GTSNPN, SVGIG (reference sequence). This CDR3 reads CACERGTEAFF. The CDR3 DNA reads as TGTGCCTGTGAGAGGGGGACTGAAGCTTTCTTT. The full variable domain, its missing parts supplied by reference TRBV30 and TRBJ1-1, is SQTIHQWPATLVQPVGSPLSLECTVEGTSNPNLYWYRQAAGRGLQLLFYSVGIGQISSEVPQNLSASRPQDRQFILSSKKLLLSDSGFYLCACERGTEAFFGQGTRLTVV.

The V gene is TRBV11-3, the J gene TRBJ2-6, with 8 bases lining up with TRBD1. Per germline, CDR1 SGHNT and CDR2 YENEEA. J lost 3 bases, V lost 5 bases, and 9 bases had no gene match. The CDR3 is 17 amino acids. The CDR3 protein is CASSPGQGASGANVLTF. The CDR3 DNA sequence: TGTGCCAGCAGCCCTGGCCAGGGGGCGAGTGGGGCCAACGTCCTGACTTTC.

This clone appeared a few times. This sequence joins TRBV7-9 and TRBJ1-4, with D possibly TRBD1 on 5 matching bases. V lost 7 bases to trimming and J lost 2 bases, with 11 bases between them. CDR3 length equals 14 residues. Germline V gives CDR1 SEHNR, CDR2 FQNEAQ (reference sequence). CDR3 sequence (DNA): TGTGCCAGCAATCAGGGAGCCACTAATGAAAAACTGTTTTTT. It yields the protein CASNQGATNEKLFF. The full variable domain, completed using reference TRBV7-9 and TRBJ1-4, is DTGVSQNPRHKITKRGQNVTFRCDPISEHNRLYWYRQTLGQGPEFLTYFQNEAQLEKSRLLSDRFSAERPKGSFSTLEIQRTEQGDSAMYLCASNQGATNEKLFFGSGTQLSVL.

The chain recombines TRBV4-3 with TRBJ2-7; 8 bases line up with TRBD2. The CDR3 has 17 residues. The germline CDR1 and CDR2 sequences are LGHNA and YSLEER. V lost 0 bases, J lost 3 bases, and 10 bases stayed unmatched. For the CDR3, the DNA is TGCGCCAGCAGCCAAGATCGGACGGGGGGGTTCGTCTACGAGCAGTACTTC. Translating it yields CASSQDRTGGFVYEQYF.

The chain employs TRBV2 and TRBJ1-5, with 8 bases matching TRBD1. Losses at the gene ends were 8 bases for V and 7 bases for J; bases not matched to a gene: 7. The germline CDR1 and CDR2 sequences are SNHLY and FYNNEI. The CDR3 sequence is 13 residues long. The CDR3 DNA reads as TGTGCCAGCGGAGGACAGGGCGAGCAGCCCCAGCATTTT. Residues: CASGGQGEQPQHF.

The V call is TRBV9, the J call TRBJ1-2, with D perhaps TRBD1 (5 bases). Germline V gene sequence: CDR1 SGDLS, CDR2 YYNGEE. The germline V and J ends were trimmed by 4 bases and 0 bases, with 13 bases remaining between them. This CDR3 is 15 amino acids long. The CDR3 loop is CASSPGTVANYGYTF. The CDR3 nucleotides are TGTGCCAGCAGCCCTGGGACGGTTGCTAACTATGGCTACACCTTC.

This clone appeared a few times. This chain joins TRBV7-9 and TRBJ2-7; possibly TRBD1 for D (6 bases). Germline V gives CDR1 SEHNR, CDR2 FQNEAQ (reference sequence). The CDR3 extends over 15 amino acids. Trimming stripped 5 bases from V and 0 bases from J, with 14 bases between. Here the CDR3 reads CASSPRQGPSYEQYF. The CDR3 region has the DNA TGTGCCAGCAGCCCCCGCCAGGGGCCCTCCTACGAGCAGTACTTC.